The clone carrying this TCR beta chain was observed many times. The antigen is unknown. Before being chosen for sequencing, patients had shown CD8+CD57+ cell expansion by flow cytometry. Patients had not yet gotten any therapy when their blood was taken for sampling. The data derive from a study of CD8+CD57+ T cells in acquired aplastic anemia. Turning to the study itself: DNA recovered from sorted CD4+ and CD8+ cells had a mean of about 3.5 ug. General study points: About 27 shared CD8+ CDR3s appeared highly expressed within patients' immunodominant clones. Controls did not differ significantly from patients in CD8+ Simpson's diversity.

CDR3 and TCR beta VDJ profiling relied on a genomic DNA template. A single record per CDR3 protein comes from TCRdb applying MiXCR to the reads. The top ten hold 9.5% to 15% of the sample, which has 150,000 to 180,000 distinct CDR3 sequences, roughly 54% seen once. CDR3 length: 15 residues. V was pared by 4 bases and J by 9 bases, with 12 bases of the junction left unmatched. Germline loops: CDR1 SGDLS, CDR2 YYNGEE. J is TRBJ2-1 and V is TRBV9; 8 bases agree with TRBD1. The sequencing sample was made of sorted CD4+, CD8+, or CD8+CD57+ T cells (not recorded which) from PBMCs. The clonotype originates from a human donor with aplastic anemia. This CDR3 reads CASSTRWTGTAEQFF. CDR3 DNA: TGTGCCAGCAGCACCCGCTGGACAGGGACGGCTGAGCAGTTCTTC.